This T cell receptor (beta chain) derives from a study of cytomegalovirus exposure and HLA in healthy donors. The study ran its PCR with 60 Vbeta and 13 Jbeta primers. This table comes from immunoSEQ multiplex PCR, and its TCRdb copy is limited to in-frame clones, with some not included. The sample lists some 130,000 clones, 80% to 90% seen once, with roughly 12% in the top ten. Looked up from germline, CDR1 is LGHNA and CDR2 is YSLEER. The CDR3 consists of 16 residues. The V and J ends lost 4 bases and 3 bases, in that order; junction bases with no gene match: 8. Overall study results and limits: Within an earlier analysis, most TCR beta V segments proved productive either about 90% or about 30% of the time. Reportedly, a later analysis found an Asian-associated ancestry cluster had fewer N-insertions than the roughly 700-donor mean.

In regard to this clone: Its cognate antigen is unknown.

This sequence originates from a male donor in good health and CMV-seropositive. The source material was PBMCs. V and J are TRBV4-3 and TRBJ2-7, with TRBD2 identical over 11 bases. The CDR3 region is CASSRALAGGLYEQYF. The CDR3, as DNA: TGCGCCAGCAGCCGAGCTTTAGCGGGAGGGCTCTACGAGCAGTACTTC.